These 5 T cell receptor beta chains came from one sample sequenced in a study of T cell repertoires in cytomegalovirus infection. TCRdb recomputed calls from the reads with MiXCR, one row per CDR3 protein. The sample carries approximately 500,000 distinct CDR3 sequences, approximately 17% recorded once. Source material: CD8+ T cells from PBMCs. These receptor sequences come from a human donor in good health (CMV status not recorded). Some clones in this sample may be carry-over from other donors' samples.

This clonotype was picked up many times. In DNA, the CDR3 is TGTGCCAGCAGCTTATTCGGGCAGACACAAGAGACCCAGTACTTC. Protein: CASSLFGQTQETQYF. This chain connects TRBV7-6 to TRBJ2-5; D ambiguous. Trimming left V 2 bases short and J 2 bases short, with 12 bases between. From germline, CDR1 is SGHVS and CDR2 FNYEAQ. The CDR3 loop spans 15 amino acids. The full variable domain, completed using reference TRBV7-6 and TRBJ2-5, is GAGVSQSPRYKVTKRGQDVALRCDPISGHVSLYWYRQALGQGPEFLTYFNYEAQQDKSGLPNDRFSAERPEGSISTLTIQRTEQRDSAMYRCASSLFGQTQETQYFGPGTRLLVL.

This clonotype was picked up a small number of times. V and J are TRBV5-4 and TRBJ2-7, with 8 bases lining up with TRBD1. Trimming at V came to 1 base and at J to 4 bases, leaving 7 bases not matched to a gene. Germline V gene lookup returns CDR1 SGHNT and CDR2 YYREEE (reference sequence). CDR3 length equals 15 residues. CDR3 protein: CASSLPGQEWYEQYF. The CDR3 DNA sequence: TGTGCCAGCAGCTTGCCGGGACAGGAGTGGTACGAGCAGTACTTC.

This clonotype has only a few counts. This chain uses TRBV5-4 with TRBJ2-1; D remains unclear. The CDR3 has 12 residues. Germline V gene data show CDR1 as SGHNT and CDR2 as YYREEE (reference sequence). With 4 bases removed from V and 8 bases from J, the gap between germline ends came to 10 bases. CDR3 loop: CASSALADEQFF. In nucleotides, the CDR3 is TGTGCCAGCAGCGCGCTTGCGGATGAGCAGTTCTTC.

V gene TRBV14 combines with J gene TRBJ2-3; D perhaps matches TRBD2 (5 bases). With 1 base removed from V and 2 bases from J, the gap between germline ends came to 10 bases. Germline loops: CDR1 SGHDN, CDR2 FVKESK. The CDR3 loop spans 15 amino acids. CDR3: CASSQVRRSTDTQYF. In DNA, the CDR3 is TGTGCCAGCAGCCAAGTTCGGAGGTCCACAGATACGCAGTATTTT.

At least ten counts were recorded for this clonotype. The chain combines TRBV27 with TRBJ2-5, with D perhaps TRBD1 (6 bases). Germline values: CDR1 MNHEY, CDR2 SMNVEV (reference sequence). Trimming pared 5 bases from V and 5 bases from J, leaving 18 bases between. The CDR3 consists of 15 residues. CDR3 residues: CASSPGQRIYETQYF. CDR3 coding DNA: TGTGCCAGCAGTCCCGGACAGCGGATCTATGAGACCCAGTACTTC.